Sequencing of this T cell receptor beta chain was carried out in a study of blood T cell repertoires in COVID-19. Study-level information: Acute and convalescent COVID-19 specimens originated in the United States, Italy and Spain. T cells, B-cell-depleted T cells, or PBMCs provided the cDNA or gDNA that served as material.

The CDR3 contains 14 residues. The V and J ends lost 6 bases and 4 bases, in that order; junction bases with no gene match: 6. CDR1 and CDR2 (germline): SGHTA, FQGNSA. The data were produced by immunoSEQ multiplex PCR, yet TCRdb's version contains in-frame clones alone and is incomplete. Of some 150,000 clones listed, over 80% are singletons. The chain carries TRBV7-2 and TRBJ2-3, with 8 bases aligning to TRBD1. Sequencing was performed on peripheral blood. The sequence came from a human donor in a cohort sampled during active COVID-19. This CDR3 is CASRLSGGADTQYF. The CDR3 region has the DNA TGTGCCAGCAGGTTATCAGGGGGCGCAGATACGCAGTATTTT.